This T cell receptor (beta chain) was documented in a study of cytomegalovirus exposure and HLA in healthy donors. 13 Jbeta primers and 60 Vbeta primers were used for the PCR. Measured with immunoSEQ multiplex PCR; TCRdb has only the in-frame clones, and not every one. The sample shows under 200,000 clones, approximately 86% of them seen only once. Among the donors, all were healthy bone marrow donors. Material for sequencing was PBMCs. The sequence came from a woman in her 30s in good health and CMV-seronegative.

CDR3 bases: TGCGCCAGCAGCCAAGGGTTTCGGGTCAGGGGAGATGAAAAACTGTTTTTT. Its protein product is CASSQGFRVRGDEKLFF. The chain is built from TRBV4-1 and TRBJ1-4; D might be TRBD1 (6 bases). Trimming removed 1 base from V and 6 bases from J, with 18 bases in between. The CDR3 consists of 17 residues. Germline-derived CDR1 and CDR2 are MGHRA and YSYEKL.